Below, 20 T cell receptor beta chains from the same sample are listed, as sequenced in a study of PD-1 blockade in classical Hodgkin lymphoma. Brentuximab vedotin exposure varied, and every patient relapsed after autologous stem cell transplantation. Profiled with immunoSEQ multiplex PCR; TCRdb holds only in-frame clones, not every one. The sample includes over 85,000 clones, roughly 76% of them seen just once. This material consisted of peripheral blood mononuclear cells (PBMCs), taken before the second cycle of nivolumab. The receptors shown here come from a human donor with classical Hodgkin lymphoma.

The chain has TRBV30 and TRBJ1-4; D might be TRBD1 (6 bases). CDR1 and CDR2 (germline): GTSNPN, SVGIG (reference sequence). The ends were cut back, 2 bases at V and 3 bases at J, with 13 bases in the middle. CDR3 size: 15 residues. CDR3 region: CAWSKQGTANEKLFF. CDR3 DNA: TGTGCCTGGAGTAAACAGGGTACGGCTAATGAAAAACTGTTTTTT.

The rearrangement links TRBV11-3 to TRBJ2-3, with D possibly TRBD2 on 6 matching bases. The CDR3 runs to 15 residues. V gave up 1 base and J gave up 0 bases, with 8 bases separating them. Germline values: CDR1 SGHNT, CDR2 YENEEA. CDR3 in amino acids: CASSLGTTSTDTQYF. The CDR3 DNA is TGTGCCAGCAGCTTAGGGACTACTAGCACAGATACGCAGTATTTT.

The chain uses TRBV29-1 and TRBJ2-7, with TRBD2 matching over 8 bases. Germline V gene data show CDR1 as SQVTM and CDR2 as ANQGSEA. With 2 bases clipped from V and 3 bases from J, the junction kept 6 bases outside the gene matches. The CDR3 length is 14 residues. The CDR3 DNA is TGCAGCGTTGAATGGTCCGGGACTAGCTACGAGCAGTACTTC. Translating gives CSVEWSGTSYEQYF.

This clone was observed at least ten times. The rearrangement links TRBV7-2 to TRBJ1-1, with no clear D. The germline CDR1 and CDR2 sequences are SGHTA and FQGNSA. The CDR3 runs to 14 residues. V lost 5 bases and J 3 bases, leaving 13 bases between the germline ends. CDR3 loop: CASSLSVLDTEAFF. DNA of the CDR3: TGTGCCAGCAGCCTCTCGGTTTTGGACACTGAAGCTTTCTTT.

This rearrangement joins TRBV19 to TRBJ2-1; D possibly corresponds to TRBD1 (6 bases). Looked up from germline, CDR1 is LNHDA and CDR2 is SQIVND (reference sequence). The CDR3 is 12 residues long. Trimming removed 1 base at V and 15 bases at J, with 13 bases between. This CDR3 reads CASSIGGQALFF. Written as DNA, the CDR3 is TGTGCCAGTAGTATAGGGGGACAAGCATTGTTCTTC.

The chain couples TRBV10-1 to TRBJ1-2; D gene uncertain. Germline CDR1 and CDR2: WNHNN and SYGVQD (reference sequence). The V end lost 0 bases, the J end lost 4 bases, and 9 bases lay between the germline ends. The CDR3 loop spans 14 amino acids. The chain's CDR3 is CASSESGRFYGYTF. The DNA of the CDR3 is TGCGCCAGCAGTGAGTCCGGCAGGTTCTATGGCTACACCTTC.

The rearrangement links TRBV6-5 to TRBJ2-2; 9 bases line up with TRBD1. The CDR3 spans 15 residues. Per germline, CDR1 MNHEY and CDR2 SVGAGI. V lost 5 bases and J lost 4; bases outside the gene matches: 5. In nucleotides, the CDR3 is TGTGCCAGCAGTCCTCGGACAGGGGTCACCGGGGAGCTGTTTTTT. Its protein is CASSPRTGVTGELFF.

This clone has a single count. The chain has TRBV30 and TRBJ2-3, with TRBD1 identical over 7 bases. This CDR3 contains 13 residues. Germline loops: CDR1 GTSNPN, CDR2 SVGIG (reference sequence). V shed 3 bases and J 4 bases; nucleotides not matched to a gene: 4. CDR3 bases: TGTGCCTGGAGCACAGGGGCCGCAGATACGCAGTATTTT. Protein: CAWSTGAADTQYF.

The rearrangement uses TRBV6-6 and TRBJ1-2; weak D call: TRBD1 (6 bases). Deletions cut 2 bases from V and 4 bases from J, with 11 bases between. Germline values: CDR1 MNHNY, CDR2 SVGAGI (reference sequence). This CDR3 has 14 residues. CDR3 DNA sequence: TGTGCCAGCAGTTACGAGGGGGAAAGCTATGGCTACACCTTC. This codes for CASSYEGESYGYTF.

This clone was recorded once. The chain uses TRBV27 and TRBJ1-5, with D unclear. Trimming cost V 2 bases and J 2 bases, with 4 bases left between them. The CDR3 has 13 residues. Germline CDR1 and CDR2: MNHEY and SMNVEV (reference sequence). The CDR3 spells CASSLERNQPQHF. CDR3 DNA sequence: TGTGCCAGCAGTTTAGAGCGCAATCAGCCCCAGCATTTT.

The rearrangement joins TRBV15 to TRBJ1-2; a possible D gene is TRBD1 (5 bases). Germline V gives CDR1 LNHNV, CDR2 YYDKDF (reference sequence). The CDR3 sequence is 14 residues long. V lost 2 bases, J lost 4 bases, and 11 bases lay in between. CDR3 protein: CATSRNPGTYGYTF. CDR3 in DNA: TGTGCCACCAGCAGAAATCCCGGGACCTATGGCTACACCTTC.

Here the CDR3 DNA reads TGTGCCAGCAGCTCCGGACAGGGGGCTATCAACGAGCAGTACTTC. Protein product: CASSSGQGAINEQYF. The rearrangement links TRBV9 to TRBJ2-7; 11 bases are shared with TRBD1. The CDR3 loop spans 15 amino acids. Germline CDR1 SGDLS, CDR2 YYNGEE. V trimming: 4 bases; J trimming: 5 bases; junction bases outside the gene matches: 8.

This clone has more than one count but fewer than ten. The chain employs TRBV6-1 and TRBJ2-7, with 7 bases identical to TRBD2. The CDR3 covers 14 residues. V gave up 8 bases and J gave up 1 base; unmatched junction bases: 8. Germline CDR1 and CDR2: MNHNS and SASEGT. CDR3 in amino acids: CASGRWEGSYEQYF. The CDR3 nucleotides are TGTGCCAGCGGCCGGTGGGAGGGTTCCTACGAGCAGTACTTC.

The rearrangement joins TRBV14 to TRBJ2-1, with 11 nucleotides matching TRBD2. The CDR3 extends over 16 amino acids. V was pared by 2 bases and J by 7 bases, with 7 bases of the junction left unmatched. Per germline, CDR1 SGHDN and CDR2 FVKESK. The DNA for the CDR3 is TGTGCCAGCAGCCAACTTAGCGGGAGGGTGGGGAATGAGCAGTTCTTC. Translating it yields CASSQLSGRVGNEQFF.

The genes are TRBV6-1 and TRBJ2-3; 12 bases align to TRBD2. The junction had 5 bases not matched to a gene; V was cut back by 6 bases and J by 4 bases. This CDR3 comprises 15 residues. Germline V gives CDR1 MNHNS, CDR2 SASEGT. The CDR3 DNA reads TGTGCCAGCAGCCCCCTAGCGGGAGGGCCAGATACGCAGTATTTT. Translation: CASSPLAGGPDTQYF.

In this sample, this clone turned up a few times. The same CDR3 is also encoded by other DNA sequences in this sample. The chain couples TRBV10-3 to TRBJ2-5; D not resolved. Trimming removed 4 bases at V and 5 bases at J, with 5 bases between. The CDR3 has 11 amino acids. The germline V gene encodes CDR1 ENHRY and CDR2 SYGVKD. CDR3 sequence: CAISGGETQYF. The CDR3 region has the DNA TGTGCCATCAGTGGTGGGGAGACCCAGTACTTC.

The rearrangement uses TRBV7-3 and TRBJ2-1, with a weak D call TRBD2 (6 bases). The CDR3 sequence is 15 residues long. V shed 4 bases and J shed 1 base, with 11 bases lying between them. Germline assignment: CDR1 SGHTA and CDR2 FQGTGA. The CDR3 DNA follows: TGTGCCAGCAGCTCCAAGGCGGGGTCCTACAATGAGCAGTTCTTC. This codes for CASSSKAGSYNEQFF. Drawing the rest from reference TRBV7-3 and TRBJ2-1, the complete variable domain is GAGVSQTPSNKVTEKGKYVELRCDPISGHTALYWYRQSLGQGPEFLIYFQGTGAADDSGLPNDRFFAVRPEGSVSTLKIQRTERGDSAVYLCASSSKAGSYNEQFFGPGTRLTVL.

The DNA for the CDR3 is TGTGCCAGCCTTGAGGCGGGAGGGCCAGGGGAGCAGTACTTC. Translation: CASLEAGGPGEQYF. The gene calls are TRBV7-9 and TRBJ2-7, with 9 bases identical to TRBD2. V lost 8 bases to trimming and J lost 7 bases; unmatched junction nucleotides: 12. This CDR3 spans 14 amino acids. Germline V gene data show CDR1 as SEHNR and CDR2 as FQNEAQ (reference sequence).

The table lists this clone with a count of one. J is TRBJ1-1 and V is TRBV6-6; 8 nucleotides match TRBD1. CDR3 size: 14 residues. Germline V gene sequence: CDR1 MNHNY, CDR2 SVGAGI (reference sequence). Trimming removed 4 bases from V and 4 bases from J; junction bases left unmatched: 5. The CDR3 DNA sequence: TGTGCCAGCAGTTCCTATACAGGGGGCACTGAAGCTTTCTTT. Translating gives CASSSYTGGTEAFF.

The chain has TRBV19 and TRBJ2-2; D possibly uses TRBD1 or TRBD2 (6 bases each). From germline, CDR1 is LNHDA and CDR2 SQIVND (reference sequence). The CDR3 sequence is 16 residues long. Deletions cut 8 bases from V and 7 bases from J, with 23 bases between. The CDR3 spells CASGHPYGGQGGELFF. In nucleotides, the CDR3 is TGTGCCAGTGGACACCCTTATGGGGGGCAGGGCGGGGAGCTGTTTTTT.